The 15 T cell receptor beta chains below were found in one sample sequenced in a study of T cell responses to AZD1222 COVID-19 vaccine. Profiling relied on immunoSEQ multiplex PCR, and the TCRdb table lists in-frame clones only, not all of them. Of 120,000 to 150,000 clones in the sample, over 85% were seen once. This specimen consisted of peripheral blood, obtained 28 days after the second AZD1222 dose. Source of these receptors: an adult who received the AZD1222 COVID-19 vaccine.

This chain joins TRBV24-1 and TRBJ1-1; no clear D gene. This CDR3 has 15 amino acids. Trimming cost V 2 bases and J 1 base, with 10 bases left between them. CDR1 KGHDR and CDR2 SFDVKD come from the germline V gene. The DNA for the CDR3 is TGTGCCACCAGTGATTCTAGGAAACAGAACACTGAAGCTTTCTTT. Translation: CATSDSRKQNTEAFF.

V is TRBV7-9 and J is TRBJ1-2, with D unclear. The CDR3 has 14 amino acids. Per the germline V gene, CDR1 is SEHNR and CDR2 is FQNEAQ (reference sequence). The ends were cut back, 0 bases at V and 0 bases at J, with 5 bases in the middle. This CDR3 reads CASSLASSNYGYTF. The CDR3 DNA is TGTGCCAGCAGCTTAGCATCTTCTAACTATGGCTACACCTTC.

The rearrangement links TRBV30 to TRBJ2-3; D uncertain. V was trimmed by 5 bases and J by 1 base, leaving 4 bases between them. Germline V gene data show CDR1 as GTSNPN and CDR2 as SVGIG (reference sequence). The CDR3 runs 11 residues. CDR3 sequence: CAWGGTDTQYF. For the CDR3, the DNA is TGTGCCTGGGGGGGCACAGATACGCAGTATTTT.

In nucleotides, the CDR3 is TGTGCCAGCACCCCGCGTTCTGCCGGGGAGCTGTTTTTT. Its protein is CASTPRSAGELFF. The chain recombines TRBV7-2 with TRBJ2-2; no clear D gene. Germline CDR1 is SGHTA and CDR2 is FQGNSA. CDR3 length equals 13 residues. Trimming took off 7 bases at V and 6 bases at J, with 12 bases between the two ends.

In DNA, the CDR3 is TGCGCCAGCAGCCCCCTCCCCTTGACTAGCGGGAAGCCCTACGAGCAGTACTTC. This gives the protein CASSPLPLTSGKPYEQYF. J is TRBJ2-7 and V is TRBV4-3; TRBD2 matches at 11 bases. V shed 4 bases, J shed 2 bases, and the junction held 13 bases outside the gene matches. CDR1 LGHNA and CDR2 YSLEER come from the germline V gene. This CDR3 has 18 residues.

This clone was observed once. As DNA, the CDR3 is TGTGCCAGCAGCTTAACCAAGGGTCAAAGCTCCTACAATGAGCAGTTCTTC. Translating gives CASSLTKGQSSYNEQFF. The V gene is TRBV7-9, the J gene TRBJ2-1; no clear D gene. V dropped 2 bases and J dropped 0 bases, with 14 bases sitting between them. This CDR3 spans 17 amino acids. Germline V gene data show CDR1 as SEHNR and CDR2 as FQNEAQ (reference sequence).

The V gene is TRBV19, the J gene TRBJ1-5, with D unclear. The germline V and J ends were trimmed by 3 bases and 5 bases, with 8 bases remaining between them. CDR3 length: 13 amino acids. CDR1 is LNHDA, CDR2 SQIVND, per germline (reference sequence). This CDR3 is CASSIWEHQPQHF. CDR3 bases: TGTGCCAGTAGTATCTGGGAACATCAGCCCCAGCATTTT.

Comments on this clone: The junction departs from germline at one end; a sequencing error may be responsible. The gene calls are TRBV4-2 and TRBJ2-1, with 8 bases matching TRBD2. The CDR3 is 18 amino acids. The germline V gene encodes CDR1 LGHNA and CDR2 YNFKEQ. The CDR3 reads CASSPSSAGTSGGNGQFF. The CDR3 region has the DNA TGTGCCAGCAGCCCCTCTTCCGCCGGGACTAGTGGGGGTAATGGGCAGTTCTTC.

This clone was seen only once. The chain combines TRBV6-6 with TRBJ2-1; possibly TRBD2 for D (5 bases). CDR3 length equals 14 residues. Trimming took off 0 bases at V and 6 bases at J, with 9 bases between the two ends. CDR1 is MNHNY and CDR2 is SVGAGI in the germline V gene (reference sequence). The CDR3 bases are TGTGCCAGCAGTTACTCGTTGGCGGGCAATGAGCAGTTCTTC. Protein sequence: CASSYSLAGNEQFF.

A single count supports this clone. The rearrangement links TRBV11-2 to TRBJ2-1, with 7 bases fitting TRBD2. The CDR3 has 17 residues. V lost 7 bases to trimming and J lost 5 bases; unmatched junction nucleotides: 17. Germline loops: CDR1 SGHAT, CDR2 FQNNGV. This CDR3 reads CASTITWGTNWDNEQFF. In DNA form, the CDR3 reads TGTGCCAGCACCATCACCTGGGGGACTAATTGGGACAATGAGCAGTTCTTC.

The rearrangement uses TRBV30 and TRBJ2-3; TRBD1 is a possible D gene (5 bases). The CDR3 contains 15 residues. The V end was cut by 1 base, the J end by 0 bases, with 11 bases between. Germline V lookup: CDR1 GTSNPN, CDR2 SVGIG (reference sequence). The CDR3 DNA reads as TGTGCCTGGAGTGCACGGACAACAAGCACAGATACGCAGTATTTT. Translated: CAWSARTTSTDTQYF.

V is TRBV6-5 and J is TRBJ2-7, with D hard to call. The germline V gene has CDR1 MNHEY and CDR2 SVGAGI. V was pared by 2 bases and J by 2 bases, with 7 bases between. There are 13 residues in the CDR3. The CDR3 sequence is CASSYERTYEQYF. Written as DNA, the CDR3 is TGTGCCAGCAGTTACGAGCGAACCTACGAGCAGTACTTC.

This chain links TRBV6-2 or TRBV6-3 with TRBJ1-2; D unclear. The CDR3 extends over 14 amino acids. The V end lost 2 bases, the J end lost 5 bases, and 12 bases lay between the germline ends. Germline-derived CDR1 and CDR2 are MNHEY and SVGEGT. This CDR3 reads CASSYRPVGYGYTF. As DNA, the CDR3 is TGTGCCAGCAGTTACCGTCCAGTAGGGTATGGCTACACCTTC.

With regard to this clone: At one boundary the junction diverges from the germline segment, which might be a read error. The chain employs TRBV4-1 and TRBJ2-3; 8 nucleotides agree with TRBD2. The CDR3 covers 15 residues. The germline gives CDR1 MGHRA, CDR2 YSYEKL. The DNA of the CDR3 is TGCGCCAGCAGACAAGGCGCGGGAGGTGTAGATACGCAGTATTTT. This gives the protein CASRQGAGGVDTQYF.

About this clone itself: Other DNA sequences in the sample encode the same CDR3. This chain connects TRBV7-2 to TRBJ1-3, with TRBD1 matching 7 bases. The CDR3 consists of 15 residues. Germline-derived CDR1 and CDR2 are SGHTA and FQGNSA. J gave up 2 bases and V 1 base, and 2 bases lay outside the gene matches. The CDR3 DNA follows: TGTGCCAGCAGCTTAGTAACAGGGGCTGGAAACACCATATATTTT. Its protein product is CASSLVTGAGNTIYF.